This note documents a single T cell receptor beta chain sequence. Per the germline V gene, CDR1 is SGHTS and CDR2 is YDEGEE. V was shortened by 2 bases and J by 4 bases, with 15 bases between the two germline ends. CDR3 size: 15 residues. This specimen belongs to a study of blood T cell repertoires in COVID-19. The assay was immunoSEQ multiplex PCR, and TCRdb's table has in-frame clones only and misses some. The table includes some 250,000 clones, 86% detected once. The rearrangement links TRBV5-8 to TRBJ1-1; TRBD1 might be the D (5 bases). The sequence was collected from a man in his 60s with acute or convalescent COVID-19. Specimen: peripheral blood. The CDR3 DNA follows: TGTGCCAGCAGCTTTTTGGGCAACGGGGGCACTGAAGCTTTCTTT. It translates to CASSFLGNGGTEAFF.